This is a list of T cell receptor beta chains from one sample in a study of blood T cell repertoires in COVID-19. Repertoires were generated with immunoSEQ multiplex PCR, while TCRdb's copy carries only in-frame clones and drops some. The sample yields about 90,000 clones, about 89% seen once. The material sequenced was peripheral blood. The receptors stem from a man aged 50 to 59 with COVID-19, enrolled during active disease. Each CDR3 is given with its conserved first and last residue. The order of the fields is D gene, V gene, J gene, clone size, CDR3 DNA, CDR3 protein. A D gene is named only where the DNA matches it firmly. Clone sizes are given selectively: once, few, many, or a class where the clone is expanded.

>-|TRBV27|TRBJ1-1|-
TGTGCCAGCAGCCCACAGGGGAACACTGAAGCTTTCTTT
CASSPQGNTEAFF
>TRBD2|TRBV5-1|TRBJ2-1|-
TGCGCCAGCAGCTTGGGTGTAGCGGGGATTAATGAGCAGTTCTTC
CASSLGVAGINEQFF
>-|TRBV6-5|TRBJ1-1|-
TGTGCCAGCAGGGCGGGGGAAAGGATGAACACTGAAGCTTTCTTT
CASRAGERMNTEAFF
>-|TRBV28|TRBJ1-5|-
TGTGCCAGCAGTGCCTCAAGGGGTTACAGCAATCAGCCCCAGCATTTT
CASSASRGYSNQPQHF
>TRBD1|TRBV2|TRBJ2-7|-
TGTGCCAGCAGGACAGGGTCCTACGAGCAGTACTTC
CASRTGSYEQYF
>TRBD2|TRBV9|TRBJ2-3|-
TGTGCCAGCAGGCAAGGACTAGCGGGGGGAACAGATACGCAGTATTTT
CASRQGLAGGTDTQYF
>TRBD1|TRBV6-5|TRBJ2-1|-
TGTGCCAGCAGCAGGGACAGGGAGCAGTTCTTC
CASSRDREQFF
>-|TRBV4-1|TRBJ1-6|-
TGCGCCAGCAGCCAAGGTCTGGACAGTCTGGAAGATGCACCCCTCCACTTT
CASSQGLDSLEDAPLHF
>TRBD1|TRBV3-1/TRBV3-2|TRBJ2-3|-
TGTGCCAGCAGCCCGGGACAGGCAAGCACAGATACGCAGTATTTT
CASSPGQASTDTQYF
>-|TRBV18|TRBJ1-1|-
TGTGCCAGCTCACCCCCACAGGCGACTCACGCTTTCTTT
CASSPPQATHAFF
>-|TRBV7-8|TRBJ1-3|once
TGTGCCAGCCAAGGACAGTACTCTGGAAACACCATATATTTT
CASQGQYSGNTIYF
>TRBD1|TRBV6-5|TRBJ1-4|-
TGTGCCAGCAGTTACTCGACACAGGGGTATGAAAAACTGTTTTTT
CASSYSTQGYEKLFF
>-|TRBV5-1|TRBJ1-2|-
TGCGCCAGCAGCCCCAGAACTAACTATGGCTACACCTTC
CASSPRTNYGYTF
>TRBD2|TRBV6-1|TRBJ2-7|-
TGTGCCAGCAGTGCTTCTAGCGGGGGGGTTTTTTCCTACGAGCAGTACTTC
CASSASSGGVFSYEQYF
>-|TRBV5-8|TRBJ1-1|-
TGTGCCAGCAACGGGGTTGAAGCTTTCTTT
CASNGVEAFF
>TRBD2|TRBV6-4|TRBJ2-1|-
TGTGCCAGCAGTGTAGAGCGGGGGGACTACAATGAGCAGTTCTTC
CASSVERGDYNEQFF
>-|TRBV5-5|TRBJ2-7|-
TGTGCCAGCAGCTTGGATAATGTTTACGAGCAGTACTTC
CASSLDNVYEQYF
>-|TRBV27|TRBJ1-5|-
TGTGCCAGCAGTTCAACGTGGGGGGTGGCAGGTCAGCCCCAGCATTTT
CASSSTWGVAGQPQHF
>-|TRBV10-2|TRBJ2-6|-
TGCGCCAGCAGTGAGTCAGGGGGGGCTGGGGCCAACGTCCTGACTTTC
CASSESGGAGANVLTF
>-|TRBV2|TRBJ1-6|-
TGTGCCAGCAGTACAGTGAATAATTCACCCCTCCACTTT
CASSTVNNSPLHF
>TRBD1|TRBV7-8|TRBJ2-7|-
TGTGCCAGCAGCTTAGGGGGACAGGGATTACTCGAGCAGTACTTC
CASSLGGQGLLEQYF
>TRBD1|TRBV12-5|TRBJ2-1|-
TGTGCTAGTGGCCAGGACAGGGGCTATGAGCAGTTCTTC
CASGQDRGYEQFF
>TRBD1|TRBV6-5|TRBJ1-6|-
TGTGCCAGCAGTTTAGACAGGGTGGGGGTATCTCCCCTCCACTTT
CASSLDRVGVSPLHF
>TRBD1|TRBV28|TRBJ2-7|-
TGTGCCAGCAGTTTTAGACAGGGCTACGAGCAGTACTTC
CASSFRQGYEQYF
>-|TRBV14|TRBJ1-5|-
TGTGCCAGCAGCTATAGTGGCAATCAGCCCCAGCATTTT
CASSYSGNQPQHF
>TRBD2|TRBV5-5|TRBJ2-3|-
TGTGCCAGCAGCTTGGACGGCGGGGGGGCTGCCCAGTATTTT
CASSLDGGGAAQYF